One and the same sample provided the 31 T cell receptor beta chains below, sequenced in a study of T cells in Graves' hyperthyroidism and ophthalmopathy. TCR beta CDR3 regions were amplified from RNA. When the TCR CDR3 underwent first-round RT-PCR, the HTBI primer set was used. TCRdb passed the multiplex PCR reads through MiXCR, listing each CDR3 protein once. The table lists about 290,000 distinct CDR3 sequences, over 15% of them singletons. The sample consisted of blood. All receptors derive from a woman aged 55-69 years with Graves' ophthalmopathy.

This clonotype came up many times. V usage is TRBV3-1 and J usage is TRBJ2-1; 13 bases match TRBD2. Germline V lookup: CDR1 LGHDT, CDR2 YNNKEL (reference sequence). Germline trimming cut 1 base from V and 9 bases from J; bases unmatched to any gene: 6. This CDR3 has 16 residues. CDR3: CASSQGTSGGRGEQFF. DNA for the CDR3: TGTGCCAGCAGCCAAGGGACTAGCGGGGGACGGGGTGAGCAGTTCTTC.

A few counts support this clonotype. This chain uses TRBV5-1 with TRBJ1-2; no reliable D call. Per the germline V gene, CDR1 is SGHRS and CDR2 is YFSETQ. The CDR3 spans 14 residues. V shed 0 bases and J shed 4 bases, with 10 bases lying between them. The CDR3 DNA sequence: TGCGCCAGCAGCTTGGACGGGAAAAGCTATGGCTACACCTTC. Its translation: CASSLDGKSYGYTF.

This clonotype was seen a few times. The genes are TRBV10-2 and TRBJ1-6; a weak D match, TRBD1 (6 bases). Trimming cost V 3 bases and J 7 bases, with 10 bases left between them. CDR1 is WSHSY and CDR2 is SAAADI in the germline V gene. CDR3 length: 14 residues. The CDR3 loop is CASSEAGVNSPLHF. DNA for the CDR3: TGCGCCAGCAGTGAAGCAGGGGTCAATTCACCCCTCCACTTT.

The chain links TRBV3-1 to TRBJ2-7; 9 nucleotides align to TRBD1. Germline-derived CDR1 and CDR2 are LGHDT and YNNKEL (reference sequence). The CDR3 is 14 residues long. J was trimmed by 2 bases and V by 3 bases; bases with no gene match: 2. CDR3 nucleotide sequence: TGTGCCAGCAGCCATTGGGACAGGGCCTACGAGCAGTACTTC. Translated: CASSHWDRAYEQYF.

This clonotype was observed at least ten times. This chain uses TRBV2 with TRBJ2-5; 11 bases line up with TRBD1. The V segment lost 8 bases and the J segment 1 base; nucleotides outside the gene matches: 3. The CDR3 extends over 14 amino acids. Looked up from germline, CDR1 is SNHLY and CDR2 is FYNNEI. The CDR3 spells CASGQGARQETQYF. CDR3 DNA: TGTGCCAGCGGACAGGGGGCCCGCCAAGAGACCCAGTACTTC. Full variable domain (rest looked up from reference TRBV2 and TRBJ2-5): EPEVTQTPSHQVTQMGQEVILRCVPISNHLYFYWYRQILGQKVEFLVSFYNNEISEKSEIFDDQFSVERPDGSNFTLKIRSTKLEDSAMYFCASGQGARQETQYFGPGTRLLVL.

This clonotype was counted only a few times. The V gene is TRBV6-1, the J gene TRBJ2-4, with 7 bases identical to TRBD1. The J segment lost 0 bases and the V segment lost 6 bases, leaving 11 bases of the junction unmatched. Germline V gene sequence: CDR1 MNHNS, CDR2 SASEGT. The CDR3 sequence is 17 residues long. The chain's CDR3 is CASRGTALGVAKNIQYF. The CDR3 bases are TGTGCCAGCAGGGGGACAGCCCTAGGGGTAGCCAAAAACATTCAGTACTTC.

A few counts support this clonotype. The rearrangement links TRBV28 to TRBJ2-5; no definite D call. CDR1 and CDR2 from the germline V gene are MDHEN and SYDVKM. Trimming stripped 3 bases from V and 1 base from J, with 9 bases between. CDR3 length equals 14 residues. The CDR3 protein is CASSLVRIQETQYF. CDR3 sequence (DNA): TGTGCCAGCAGTTTGGTACGGATCCAAGAGACCCAGTACTTC.

This clonotype appeared a few times. The chain carries TRBV2 and TRBJ2-4; D is possibly TRBD2 (5 bases). There are 14 residues in the CDR3. Germline V CDR1 and CDR2: SNHLY, FYNNEI. Between the trimmed V and J ends, which lost 8 bases and 8 bases, there was a span of 19 bases. CDR3 amino acids: CASREETVVDIQYF. Here the CDR3 DNA reads TGTGCCAGCCGGGAAGAGACGGTTGTAGACATTCAGTACTTC.

The V gene is TRBV6-2 or TRBV6-3, the J gene TRBJ2-1, with 11 bases identical to TRBD1. Per germline, CDR1 MNHEY and CDR2 SVGEGT. Germline trimming cut 4 bases from V and 8 bases from J; bases unmatched to any gene: 7. The length of the CDR3 is 15 residues. CDR3 DNA: TGTGCCAGCAGTTCAGATAGGACAGGGGGCGATGAGCAGTTCTTC. Translating gives CASSSDRTGGDEQFF.

This clonotype was found many times. This chain joins TRBV27 and TRBJ2-3, with 7 bases fitting TRBD2. The V gene's germline CDR1 is MNHEY and CDR2 SMNVEV (reference sequence). The trim removed 8 bases at V and 3 bases at J, leaving 14 bases unmatched. The CDR3 totals 16 residues. The chain's CDR3 is CASGFLSGGSTDTQYF. DNA of the CDR3: TGTGCCAGCGGCTTCCTGTCGGGCGGGAGTACAGATACGCAGTATTTT.

This clonotype has ten or more counts. The chain joins TRBV28 to TRBJ1-2; D ambiguous. V was cut by 5 bases and J by 6 bases, with 16 bases left in between. This CDR3 region has 14 residues. CDR1 and CDR2 from the germline V gene are MDHEN and SYDVKM. CDR3 bases: TGTGCCAGCAGTCTCCGACTCCTTTCCGATGGCTACACCTTC. As protein: CASSLRLLSDGYTF.

This clonotype was seen many times. The chain joins TRBV11-2 to TRBJ1-2; D unresolved. Looked up from germline, CDR1 is SGHAT and CDR2 is FQNNGV. V lost 5 bases, J lost 7 bases, and 11 bases lay in between. CDR3 length equals 12 residues. The CDR3 DNA is TGTGCCAGCAGCCCTGGGATGCGTGGCTACACCTTC. Its protein product is CASSPGMRGYTF. The full variable domain, in which reference TRBV11-2 and TRBJ1-2 provide the parts outside the CDR3, is EAGVAQSPRYKIIEKRQSVAFWCNPISGHATLYWYQQILGQGPKLLIQFQNNGVVDDSQLPKDRFSAERLKGVDSTLKIQPAKLEDSAVYLCASSPGMRGYTFGSGTRLTVV.

This clonotype was observed at least ten times. The chain joins TRBV7-6 to TRBJ1-6; no reliable D call. The CDR3 length is 16 residues. V shed 4 bases and J shed 5 bases, with 15 bases lying between them. Germline loops: CDR1 SGHVS, CDR2 FNYEAQ. The CDR3 DNA follows: TGTGCCAGCAGCTACGGAGGACTCAGTAATAATTCACCCCTCCACTTT. Translating it yields CASSYGGLSNNSPLHF.

The CDR3 sequence: CASSLRGRAGWTDTQYF. The CDR3 DNA reads as TGTGCCAGCAGTTTACGAGGGAGGGCCGGTTGGACAGATACGCAGTATTTT. The V call is TRBV27, the J call TRBJ2-3; the match to TRBD2 covers 7 bases. CDR3 length: 17 residues. Germline V gene lookup returns CDR1 MNHEY and CDR2 SMNVEV (reference sequence). The V segment lost 2 bases and the J segment 3 bases; nucleotides outside the gene matches: 11.

This clonotype was counted between two and nine times. One junction end disagrees with the germline gene, perhaps due to a read error. CDR3 DNA sequence: TGTGCCAGCATGGTTGGCGGGGCCAACATCCTGACTTTC. Its translation is CASMVGGANILTF. The chain uses TRBV6-1 and TRBJ2-6; tentatively, D is TRBD2 (6 bases). In germline, CDR1 is MNHNS, CDR2 SASEGT. This CDR3 is built from 13 residues.

Ten or more counts support this clonotype. V is TRBV30 and J is TRBJ1-2, with D unclear. The CDR3 runs 12 residues. Germline V lookup: CDR1 GTSNPN, CDR2 SVGIG (reference sequence). V was clipped by 1 base and J by 5 bases, with 8 bases between them. This chain's CDR3 is CAWSAVRYGYTF. The DNA for the CDR3 is TGTGCCTGGAGTGCGGTTAGGTATGGCTACACCTTC. The whole variable domain, filled in from reference TRBV30 and TRBJ1-2, reads SQTIHQWPATLVQPVGSPLSLECTVEGTSNPNLYWYRQAAGRGLQLLFYSVGIGQISSEVPQNLSASRPQDRQFILSSKKLLLSDSGFYLCAWSAVRYGYTFGSGTRLTVV.

This clonotype was picked up many times. The chain has TRBV3-1 and TRBJ1-2; no firm D call. The V end lost 1 base, the J end lost 6 bases, and 9 bases lay between the germline ends. The CDR3 is 13 residues long. Germline CDR1 reads LGHDT; CDR2 reads YNNKEL (reference sequence). CDR3 sequence: CASSQGKGNGYTF. CDR3 coding DNA: TGTGCCAGCAGCCAAGGTAAAGGGAATGGCTACACCTTC.

The V and J genes are TRBV7-6 and TRBJ1-1; 9 nucleotides line up with TRBD1. The CDR3 sequence is 15 residues long. V lost 3 bases and J lost 5; bases outside the gene matches: 7. Germline V gene sequence: CDR1 SGHVS, CDR2 FNYEAQ. As DNA, the CDR3 is TGTGCCAGCAGCTTTAACAGGGGGCGCAGGACTGAAGCTTTCTTT. It specifies CASSFNRGRRTEAFF.

This clonotype was seen ten or more times. The genes are TRBV4-1 and TRBJ1-1; weak D call: TRBD1 (5 bases). V gave up 2 bases and J gave up 0 bases, with 19 bases separating them. Germline lookup yields CDR1 MGHRA and CDR2 YSYEKL. This CDR3 comprises 18 residues. DNA for the CDR3: TGCGCCAGCAGCCAAATGGGGGGGAACACACGGATGAACACTGAAGCTTTCTTT. This translates into CASSQMGGNTRMNTEAFF.

This clonotype was observed at least ten times. J is TRBJ2-7 and V is TRBV6-1, with 8 bases identical to TRBD2. The CDR3 has 14 amino acids. V shed 5 bases and J 0 bases; nucleotides not matched to a gene: 3. CDR1 and CDR2 (germline): MNHNS, SASEGT. This CDR3 reads CASSSTSGSYEQYF. The CDR3 region has the DNA TGTGCCAGCAGTTCCACTAGCGGCTCCTACGAGCAGTACTTC.

This clonotype was seen at least ten times. The chain is built from TRBV7-2 and TRBJ1-5; D is ambiguous. The ends were cut back, 1 base at V and 5 bases at J, with 9 bases in the middle. CDR1 is SGHTA and CDR2 is FQGNSA in the germline V gene. The CDR3 sequence is 14 residues long. CDR3: CASSLVYRDQPQHF. CDR3 coding DNA: TGTGCCAGCAGCTTAGTATATAGGGATCAGCCCCAGCATTTT.

This clonotype was picked up a small number of times. For the CDR3, the DNA is TGTGCCAGCAGTTTATCCCGACAGTCCCTCACAGATACGCAGTATTTT. Its protein product is CASSLSRQSLTDTQYF. The chain combines TRBV27 with TRBJ2-3, with D perhaps matching TRBD1 (5 bases). In germline, CDR1 is MNHEY, CDR2 SMNVEV (reference sequence). The CDR3 has 16 residues. Trimming removed 0 bases from V and 2 bases from J, with 12 bases in between.

This clonotype was seen repeatedly, ten times or more. The V call is TRBV5-1, the J call TRBJ1-1; D call uncertain. Deletions cut 1 base from V and 5 bases from J, with 15 bases between. The CDR3 covers 15 residues. Looked up from germline, CDR1 is SGHRS and CDR2 is YFSETQ. CDR3 bases: TGCGCCAGCAGCTTGTACCCCCGGCAGCCTACTGAAGCTTTCTTT. Residues: CASSLYPRQPTEAFF.

To note about this clonotype: At one of its ends the junction is not consistent with the germline gene, which may arise from a read error. V usage is TRBV7-2 and J usage is TRBJ1-6, with a weak D call TRBD1 (6 bases). This CDR3 comprises 14 residues. The germline V gene encodes CDR1 SGHTA and CDR2 FQGNSA. DNA for the CDR3: TGTGCCAGCAGCCGGACAGACGCCGGTTCACCCCTCTACTTT. Amino acids: CASSRTDAGSPLYF.

This clonotype occurred many times. For the CDR3, the DNA is TGTGCCAGCAGCCTTTTGGGGGGCGCCACAGATACGCAGTATTTT. Its protein is CASSLLGGATDTQYF. The chain employs TRBV12-3 or TRBV12-4 and TRBJ2-3, with D possibly being TRBD1 or TRBD2 (6 bases each). The V end lost 6 bases, the J end lost 2 bases, and 15 bases lay between the germline ends. The length of the CDR3 is 15 residues.

This clonotype was observed many times. V gene TRBV6-6 combines with J gene TRBJ1-1; perhaps TRBD1 as D (5 bases). The germline V gene has CDR1 MNHNY and CDR2 SVGAGI (reference sequence). V dropped 2 bases and J dropped 3 bases, with 7 bases sitting between them. The CDR3 is made up of 13 amino acids. CDR3 amino acids: CASSYDRHTEAFF. The CDR3 coding sequence is TGTGCCAGCAGTTACGACAGACACACTGAAGCTTTCTTT.

This clonotype was seen many times. The J gene is TRBJ1-1, the V gene TRBV10-1; tentative D call: TRBD1 (5 bases). V was cut by 3 bases and J by 5 bases, with 19 bases left in between. The CDR3 is made up of 16 amino acids. Germline assignment: CDR1 WNHNN and CDR2 SYGVQD (reference sequence). The CDR3 spells CASSDTDSFPATEAFF. Written as DNA, the CDR3 is TGCGCCAGCAGTGATACCGACAGCTTCCCGGCAACTGAAGCTTTCTTT.

The CDR3: CASSIKGATGELFF. The CDR3 coding sequence is TGTGCCAGTAGTATAAAGGGGGCCACCGGGGAGCTGTTTTTT. This chain uses TRBV19 with TRBJ2-2, with 7 bases fitting TRBD1. The germline V gene has CDR1 LNHDA and CDR2 SQIVND (reference sequence). CDR3 length: 14 amino acids. J lost 4 bases, V lost 2 bases, and 1 base had no gene match.

The CDR3 loop reads CASSLSGREQFF. The CDR3 DNA is TGTGCCAGCAGTTTATCGGGTAGGGAGCAGTTCTTC. The chain carries TRBV27 and TRBJ2-1; D gene unclear. This CDR3 comprises 12 residues. With 0 bases removed from V and 10 bases from J, the gap between germline ends came to 7 bases. Germline V gene lookup returns CDR1 MNHEY and CDR2 SMNVEV (reference sequence).

This clonotype was counted between two and nine times. V is TRBV2 and J is TRBJ2-5; 15 bases match TRBD2. Germline V gene lookup returns CDR1 SNHLY and CDR2 FYNNEI. CDR3 length: 18 amino acids. J gave up 5 bases and V 3 bases, and 10 bases lay outside the gene matches. The CDR3 loop is CASSDVGGLAGGPETQYF. The CDR3 DNA follows: TGTGCCAGCAGTGACGTTGGAGGACTAGCGGGGGGGCCGGAGACCCAGTACTTC.

This clonotype came up many times. The chain links TRBV12-3 or TRBV12-4 to TRBJ1-3; D might be TRBD1 (5 bases). The CDR3 is 16 amino acids. V shed 6 bases and J shed 0 bases, with 15 bases lying between them. This CDR3 is CASSSRDPSSGNTIYF. In DNA form, the CDR3 reads TGTGCCAGCAGCTCCCGGGACCCATCCTCTGGAAACACCATATATTTT.